These 13 T cell receptor beta chains were sequenced from one sample in a study of blood T cell repertoires in COVID-19. The table came from immunoSEQ multiplex PCR; TCRdb's copy has only in-frame clones and leaves some out. The sample lists roughly 86,000 clones; about 83% were seen once. Specimen: peripheral blood. The receptors come from a woman aged 70-85 years with acute or convalescent COVID-19.

This rearrangement joins TRBV5-4 to TRBJ1-1; D gene unclear. Germline CDR1 SGHNT, CDR2 YYREEE (reference sequence). Trimming cost V 4 bases and J 4 bases, with 17 bases left between them. CDR3 size: 15 residues. The chain's CDR3 is CASSPPTAKGTEAFF. For the CDR3, the DNA is TGTGCCAGCAGCCCTCCCACAGCAAAAGGCACTGAAGCTTTCTTT.

The chain combines TRBV7-2 with TRBJ2-1; 7 bases are shared with TRBD2. Germline V gives CDR1 SGHTA, CDR2 FQGNSA. V lost 5 bases to trimming and J lost 3 bases; unmatched junction nucleotides: 13. This CDR3 region has 17 residues. Here the CDR3 reads CASSLSPGRLGYNEQFF. The CDR3 bases are TGTGCCAGCAGCCTCTCCCCCGGGAGGTTGGGCTACAATGAGCAGTTCTTC.

The chain joins TRBV3-1 (or the pseudogene TRBV3-2) to TRBJ1-1; D not certain. CDR3 length equals 14 residues. V gave up 0 bases and J gave up 4 bases, with 9 bases separating them. Germline CDR1 LGHDT, CDR2 YNNKEL (reference sequence). Written as DNA, the CDR3 is TGTGCCAGCAGCCAAGATCCCTTCTCCACTGAAGCTTTCTTT. Its translation: CASSQDPFSTEAFF.

The chain joins TRBV29-1 to TRBJ2-7, with D uncertain. The length of the CDR3 is 12 residues. CDR1 is SQVTM, CDR2 ANQGSEA, per germline. V was trimmed by 2 bases and J by 2 bases, leaving 7 bases between them. As DNA, the CDR3 is TGCAGCGTTGAAAGCCCGACCTACGAGCAGTACTTC. Amino acid sequence: CSVESPTYEQYF.

CDR3 in amino acids: CASSKGSSGGYSNQPQHF. CDR3 coding DNA: TGTGCCAGCAGCAAAGGTTCTAGCGGAGGTTATAGCAATCAGCCCCAGCATTTT. The gene calls are TRBV21-1 and TRBJ1-5. TRBV21-1 is a pseudogene. The CDR3 sequence is 18 residues long.

The genes are TRBV6-5 and TRBJ1-5, with D perhaps matching TRBD1 (6 bases). The CDR3 is 15 residues long. Between the trimmed V and J ends, which lost 8 bases and 3 bases, there was a span of 17 bases. Germline CDR1 and CDR2: MNHEY and SVGAGI. CDR3 protein: CASGRSGENNQPQHF. The CDR3, as DNA: TGTGCCAGCGGCCGATCAGGGGAAAACAATCAGCCCCAGCATTTT.

The V call is TRBV7-3, the J call TRBJ1-1; no firm D call. The V end was cut by 5 bases, the J end by 1 base, with 11 bases between. The CDR3 covers 14 residues. Germline values: CDR1 SGHTA, CDR2 FQGTGA. The CDR3 reads CASSSGNGNTEAFF. The DNA for the CDR3 is TGTGCCAGCAGCAGCGGTAACGGGAACACTGAAGCTTTCTTT.

This rearrangement joins TRBV29-1 to TRBJ1-1; D unresolved. Deletions cut 0 bases from V and 0 bases from J, with 5 bases between. The CDR3 is 13 residues long. Germline V CDR1 and CDR2: SQVTM, ANQGSEA. CDR3 bases: TGCAGCGTTGAAGACTTCGTGAACACTGAAGCTTTCTTT. The encoded protein is CSVEDFVNTEAFF.

This chain uses TRBV11-2 with TRBJ1-1; the D gene is possibly TRBD1 (5 bases). CDR3 length: 16 amino acids. V gave up 1 base and J gave up 4 bases, with 16 bases separating them. Per the germline V gene, CDR1 is SGHAT and CDR2 is FQNNGV. The CDR3 DNA reads as TGTGCCAGCAGCTTAGGAGTGAGGAGGGGTGGCACTGAAGCTTTCTTT. Translation gives CASSLGVRRGGTEAFF. Together with reference TRBV11-2 and TRBJ1-1, the CDR3 gives the full variable domain: EAGVAQSPRYKIIEKRQSVAFWCNPISGHATLYWYQQILGQGPKLLIQFQNNGVVDDSQLPKDRFSAERLKGVDSTLKIQPAKLEDSAVYLCASSLGVRRGGTEAFFGQGTRLTVV.

The chain has TRBV7-3 and TRBJ2-2; 9 bases are a match to TRBD1. Germline lookup yields CDR1 SGHTA and CDR2 FQGTGA. V shed 4 bases and J 6 bases; nucleotides not matched to a gene: 21. CDR3 length equals 20 residues. CDR3 protein: CASSSGFQTGQGIAAGELFF. As DNA, the CDR3 is TGTGCCAGCAGCTCGGGATTTCAAACGGGACAGGGTATTGCCGCCGGGGAGCTGTTTTTT.

This chain links TRBV6-5 with TRBJ2-3; no definite D call. The V gene's germline CDR1 is MNHEY and CDR2 SVGAGI. The CDR3 is made up of 14 amino acids. The germline V and J ends were trimmed by 2 bases and 0 bases, with 6 bases remaining between them. CDR3 sequence: CASSYSRSTDTQYF. CDR3 bases: TGTGCCAGCAGTTACAGCCGGAGCACAGATACGCAGTATTTT.

V usage is TRBV18 and J usage is TRBJ2-4, with 7 bases that match TRBD2. The J segment lost 1 base and the V segment lost 0 bases, leaving 12 bases of the junction unmatched. CDR3 length: 19 residues. Germline CDR1 KGHSH, CDR2 LQKENI. The DNA of the CDR3 is TGTGCCAGCTCACCACCCCATCGCGGGGAGGGGCCGGCCAAAAACATTCAGTACTTC. It specifies CASSPPHRGEGPAKNIQYF.

This sequence joins TRBV7-9 and TRBJ1-1; D is uncertain. Trimming left V 5 bases short and J 0 bases short, with 13 bases between. Germline values: CDR1 SEHNR, CDR2 FQNEAQ (reference sequence). The CDR3 has 15 residues. The DNA of the CDR3 is TGTGCCAGCAGCCCCCGGCCTACTATGAACACTGAAGCTTTCTTT. Translation: CASSPRPTMNTEAFF.